This passage covers 12 T cell receptor beta chains from one sample sequenced in a study of T cell responses to AZD1222 COVID-19 vaccine. Assay used: immunoSEQ multiplex PCR; TCRdb lists only in-frame clones, some missing. Of about 160,000 clones in the sample, 88% were seen once. Sequences were derived from peripheral blood, sampled on day 0 of AZD1222 vaccination. These receptors all come from an adult in good health.

The genes are TRBV6-5 and TRBJ2-7; 7 bases are a match to TRBD2. V shed 1 base and J 0 bases; nucleotides not matched to a gene: 0. The CDR3 totals 14 residues. Germline assignment: CDR1 MNHEY and CDR2 SVGAGI. The DNA for the CDR3 is TGTGCCAGCAGTTACTGGGGGGGCTCCTACGAGCAGTACTTC. Protein: CASSYWGGSYEQYF.

V usage is TRBV9 and J usage is TRBJ1-2; TRBD1 matches 8 bases. The CDR3 contains 15 residues. Germline CDR1 and CDR2: SGDLS and YYNGEE. V trimming: 0 bases; J trimming: 5 bases; junction bases outside the gene matches: 6. The CDR3 is CASSVVPDRAYGYTF. The CDR3 region has the DNA TGTGCCAGCAGCGTAGTCCCGGACAGGGCGTATGGCTACACCTTC.

The rearrangement links TRBV2 to TRBJ1-3; D unresolved. V lost 5 bases and J 2 bases, leaving 10 bases between the germline ends. CDR1 SNHLY and CDR2 FYNNEI come from the germline V gene. The CDR3 totals 14 residues. The CDR3: CASSSLSPGNTIYF. CDR3 in DNA: TGTGCCAGCAGTAGCCTGAGTCCTGGAAACACCATATATTTT.

This chain links TRBV2 with TRBJ1-6; no reliable D call. The germline V gene encodes CDR1 SNHLY and CDR2 FYNNEI. The CDR3 has 12 residues. Trimming removed 8 bases from V and 6 bases from J, with 8 bases in between. CDR3 in amino acids: CASLTSNSPLHF. CDR3 sequence (DNA): TGTGCCAGCCTGACAAGTAATTCACCCCTCCACTTT.

The rearrangement uses TRBV19 and TRBJ1-5, with D maybe TRBD1 (5 bases). Per the germline V gene, CDR1 is LNHDA and CDR2 is SQIVND (reference sequence). V dropped 4 bases and J dropped 6 bases, with 7 bases sitting between them. CDR3 length: 12 residues. CDR3 sequence (DNA): TGTGCCAGTAGTAGGGGGGGTCAGCCCCAGCATTTT. Its translation is CASSRGGQPQHF.

The table lists this clone with a count of one. The chain has TRBV7-2 and TRBJ1-6; D gene ambiguous. V was cut by 5 bases and J by 7 bases, with 15 bases left in between. This CDR3 has 15 amino acids. From germline, CDR1 is SGHTA and CDR2 FQGNSA. The CDR3 here is CASSPPKGVNSPLHF. The CDR3, as DNA: TGTGCCAGCAGCCCCCCAAAAGGAGTGAATTCACCCCTCCACTTT.

The rearrangement links TRBV5-1 to TRBJ1-3, with D unclear. The CDR3 is 17 residues long. Germline loops: CDR1 SGHRS, CDR2 YFSETQ. Trimming shortened V by 1 base and J by 0 bases, and 14 bases separated the two germline ends. CDR3 in DNA: TGCGCCAGCAGCTTGAGGGAGACTGCGCTCTCTGGAAACACCATATATTTT. This encodes CASSLRETALSGNTIYF. The entire variable domain, with the rest obtained from reference TRBV5-1 and TRBJ1-3, is as follows: KAGVTQTPRYLIKTRGQQVTLSCSPISGHRSVSWYQQTPGQGLQFLFEYFSETQRNKGNFPGRFSGRQFSNSRSEMNVSTLELGDSALYLCASSLRETALSGNTIYFGEGSWLTVV.

This chain links TRBV9 with TRBJ2-1; D perhaps matches TRBD1 (6 bases). This CDR3 has 14 amino acids. CDR1 and CDR2 (germline): SGDLS, YYNGEE. V was clipped by 1 base and J by 8 bases, with 13 bases between them. In DNA, the CDR3 is TGTGCCAGCAGCGTAACTCAGGGGATGTATGAGCAGTTCTTC. This gives the protein CASSVTQGMYEQFF.

The chain links TRBV2 to TRBJ1-1; D is undetermined. V was clipped by 1 base and J by 1 base, with 4 bases between them. CDR1 and CDR2 from the germline V gene are SNHLY and FYNNEI. The CDR3 has 13 residues. The CDR3 region is CASSEDRNTEAFF. The CDR3 DNA is TGTGCCAGCAGTGAAGACAGGAACACTGAAGCTTTCTTT.

The gene calls are TRBV20-1 and TRBJ1-5; D is unresolved. V lost 3 bases to trimming and J lost 6 bases, with 15 bases between them. Per the germline V gene, CDR1 is DFQATT and CDR2 is SNEGSKA (reference sequence). The CDR3 has 14 amino acids. DNA of the CDR3: TGCAGTGCTAGTCGTGGCAAGGGAGGTCAGCCCCAGCATTTT. As protein: CSASRGKGGQPQHF.

This chain uses TRBV7-9 with TRBJ1-4; no firm D call. V gave up 5 bases and J gave up 6 bases, with 16 bases separating them. The germline CDR1 and CDR2 sequences are SEHNR and FQNEAQ (reference sequence). CDR3 length: 15 amino acids. In DNA form, the CDR3 reads TGTGCCAGCAGCCCAGGACGGGTCACGCATGAAAAACTGTTTTTT. It is translated as CASSPGRVTHEKLFF.

CDR3 sequence: CASSLQQGMNTEAFF. The CDR3 DNA sequence: TGTGCCAGCAGTTTGCAACAGGGCATGAACACTGAAGCTTTCTTT. The chain recombines TRBV28 with TRBJ1-1; D perhaps matches TRBD1 (6 bases). Germline V gene lookup returns CDR1 MDHEN and CDR2 SYDVKM. V was clipped by 3 bases and J by 0 bases, with 11 bases between them. The CDR3 runs 15 residues. The whole variable domain, remainder taken from reference TRBV28 and TRBJ1-1, is DVKVTQSSRYLVKRTGEKVFLECVQDMDHENMFWYRQDPGLGLRLIYFSYDVKMKEKGDIPEGYSVSREKKERFSLILESASTNQTSMYLCASSLQQGMNTEAFFGQGTRLTVV.